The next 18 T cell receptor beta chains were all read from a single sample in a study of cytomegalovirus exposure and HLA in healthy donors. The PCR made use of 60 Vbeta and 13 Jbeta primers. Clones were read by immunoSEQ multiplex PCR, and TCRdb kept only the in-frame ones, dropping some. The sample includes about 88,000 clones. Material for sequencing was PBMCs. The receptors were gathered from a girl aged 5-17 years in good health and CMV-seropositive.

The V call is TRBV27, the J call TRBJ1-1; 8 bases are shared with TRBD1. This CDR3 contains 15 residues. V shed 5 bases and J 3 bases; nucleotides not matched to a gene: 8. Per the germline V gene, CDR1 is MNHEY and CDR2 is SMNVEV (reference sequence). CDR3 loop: CASSHYRGSDTEAFF. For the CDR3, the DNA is TGTGCCAGCAGTCACTACAGGGGGTCGGACACTGAAGCTTTCTTT.

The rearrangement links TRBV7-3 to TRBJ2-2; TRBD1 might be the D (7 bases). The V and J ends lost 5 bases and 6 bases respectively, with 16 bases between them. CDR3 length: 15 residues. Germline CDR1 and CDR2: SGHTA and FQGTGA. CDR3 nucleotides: TGTGCCAGCAGCCCCGCTAGCAGGGGGGCCGGGGAGCTGTTTTTT. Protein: CASSPASRGAGELFF.

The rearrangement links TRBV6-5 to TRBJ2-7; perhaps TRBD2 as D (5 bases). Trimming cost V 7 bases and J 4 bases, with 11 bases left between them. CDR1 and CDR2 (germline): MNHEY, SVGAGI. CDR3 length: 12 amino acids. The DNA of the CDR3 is TGTGCCAGCAAAGGACTGGATTACGAGCAGTACTTC. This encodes CASKGLDYEQYF.

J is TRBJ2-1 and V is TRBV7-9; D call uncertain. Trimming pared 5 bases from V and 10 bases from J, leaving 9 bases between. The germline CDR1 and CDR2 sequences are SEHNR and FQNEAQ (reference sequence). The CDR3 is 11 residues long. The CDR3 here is CASSSSLEQFF. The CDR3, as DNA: TGTGCCAGCAGCAGTAGTTTGGAGCAGTTCTTC.

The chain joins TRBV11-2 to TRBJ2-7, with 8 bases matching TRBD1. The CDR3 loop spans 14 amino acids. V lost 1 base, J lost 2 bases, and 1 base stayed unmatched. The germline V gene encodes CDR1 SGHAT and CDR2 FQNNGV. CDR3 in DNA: TGTGCCAGCAGCTTAGGGGGACAGGCCTACGAGCAGTACTTC. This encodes CASSLGGQAYEQYF.

CDR3 coding DNA: TGTGCCAGCTCACCTTACCGGGACTCCTACGAGCAGTACGTC. It yields the protein CASSPYRDSYEQYV. The V and J genes are TRBV18 and TRBJ2-7; D may be TRBD2 (5 bases). This CDR3 has 14 amino acids. The V end lost 3 bases, the J end lost 0 bases, and 9 bases lay between the germline ends. CDR1 and CDR2 from the germline V gene are KGHSH and LQKENI.

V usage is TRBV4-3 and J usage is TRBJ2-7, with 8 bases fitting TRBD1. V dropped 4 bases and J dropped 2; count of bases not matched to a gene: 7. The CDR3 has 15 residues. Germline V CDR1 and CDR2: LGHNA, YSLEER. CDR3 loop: CASSLDRGFTYEQYF. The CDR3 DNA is TGCGCCAGCAGCCTCGACAGGGGCTTTACCTACGAGCAGTACTTC.

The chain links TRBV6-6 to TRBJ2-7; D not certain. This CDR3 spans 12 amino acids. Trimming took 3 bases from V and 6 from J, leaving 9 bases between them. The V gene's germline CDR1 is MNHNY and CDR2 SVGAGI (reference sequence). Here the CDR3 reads CASSYSVGEQYF. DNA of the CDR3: TGTGCCAGCAGTTATAGTGTCGGCGAGCAGTACTTC.

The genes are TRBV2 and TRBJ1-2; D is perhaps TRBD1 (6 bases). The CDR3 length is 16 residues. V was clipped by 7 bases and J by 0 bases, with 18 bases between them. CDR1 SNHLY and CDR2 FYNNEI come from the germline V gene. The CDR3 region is CASNLLDRPTNYGYTF. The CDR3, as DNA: TGTGCCAGCAACTTACTAGACAGGCCGACTAACTATGGCTACACCTTC.

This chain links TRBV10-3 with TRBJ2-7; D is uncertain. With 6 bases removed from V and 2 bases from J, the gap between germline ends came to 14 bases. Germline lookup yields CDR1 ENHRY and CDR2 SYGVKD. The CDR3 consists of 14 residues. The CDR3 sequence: CAISNEEYAYEQYV. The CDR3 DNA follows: TGTGCCATCAGCAACGAGGAGTACGCCTACGAGCAGTACGTC.

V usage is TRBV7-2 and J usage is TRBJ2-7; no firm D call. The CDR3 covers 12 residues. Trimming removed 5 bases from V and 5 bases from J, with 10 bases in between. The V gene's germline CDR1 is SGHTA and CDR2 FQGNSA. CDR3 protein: CASSPVGHEQYF. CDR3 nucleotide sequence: TGTGCCAGCAGCCCGGTGGGCCACGAGCAGTACTTC.

Here the CDR3 reads CASSPLAGGGPDTQYF. CDR3 nucleotides: TGTGCCAGCAGCCCCCTGGCGGGGGGCGGCCCAGATACGCAGTATTTT. The chain couples TRBV7-3 to TRBJ2-3, with 8 bases lining up with TRBD2. From germline, CDR1 is SGHTA and CDR2 FQGTGA. Trimming took 5 bases from V and 4 from J; bases not matched to a gene: 11. The CDR3 has 16 amino acids.

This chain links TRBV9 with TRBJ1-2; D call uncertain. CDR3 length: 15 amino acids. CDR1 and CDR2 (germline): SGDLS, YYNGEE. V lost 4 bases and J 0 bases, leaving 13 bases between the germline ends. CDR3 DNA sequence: TGTGCCAGCAGCCTCGACGGAGCCTCTAACTATGGCTACACCTTC. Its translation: CASSLDGASNYGYTF.

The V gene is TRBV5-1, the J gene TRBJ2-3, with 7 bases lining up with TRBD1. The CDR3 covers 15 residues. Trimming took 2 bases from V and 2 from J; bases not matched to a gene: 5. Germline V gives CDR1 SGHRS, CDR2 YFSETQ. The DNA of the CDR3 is TGCGCCAGCAGCTTACAGGGGCCCCACACAGATACGCAGTATTTT. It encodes CASSLQGPHTDTQYF. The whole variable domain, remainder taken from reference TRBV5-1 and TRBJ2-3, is KAGVTQTPRYLIKTRGQQVTLSCSPISGHRSVSWYQQTPGQGLQFLFEYFSETQRNKGNFPGRFSGRQFSNSRSEMNVSTLELGDSALYLCASSLQGPHTDTQYFGPGTRLTVL.

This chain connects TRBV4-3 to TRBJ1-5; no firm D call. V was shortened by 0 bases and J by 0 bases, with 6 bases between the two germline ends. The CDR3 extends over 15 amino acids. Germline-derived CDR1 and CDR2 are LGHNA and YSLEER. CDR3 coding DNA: TGCGCCAGCAGCCAAGACAGGTATAGCAATCAGCCCCAGCATTTT. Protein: CASSQDRYSNQPQHF.

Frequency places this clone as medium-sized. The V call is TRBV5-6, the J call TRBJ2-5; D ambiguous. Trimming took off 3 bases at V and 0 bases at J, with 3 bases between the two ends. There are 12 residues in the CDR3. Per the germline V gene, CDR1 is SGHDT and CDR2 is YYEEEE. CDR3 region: CASSYNQETQYF. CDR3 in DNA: TGTGCCAGCAGCTATAACCAAGAGACCCAGTACTTC.

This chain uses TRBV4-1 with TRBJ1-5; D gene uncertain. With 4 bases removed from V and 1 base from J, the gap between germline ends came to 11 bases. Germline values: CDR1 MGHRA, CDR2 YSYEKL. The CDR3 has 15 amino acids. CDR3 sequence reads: CASSLTEISNQPQHF. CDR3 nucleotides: TGCGCCAGCAGCCTAACCGAGATCAGCAATCAGCCCCAGCATTTT.

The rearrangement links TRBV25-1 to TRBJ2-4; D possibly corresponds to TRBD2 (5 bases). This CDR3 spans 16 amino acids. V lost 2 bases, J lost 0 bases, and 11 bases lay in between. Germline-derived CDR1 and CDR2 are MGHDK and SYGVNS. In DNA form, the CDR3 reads TGTGCCAGCAGTGAAGGAGGCCTCATAGCCAAAAACATTCAGTACTTC. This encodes CASSEGGLIAKNIQYF. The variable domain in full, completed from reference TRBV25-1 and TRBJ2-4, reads EADIYQTPRYLVIGTGKKITLECSQTMGHDKMYWYQQDPGMELHLIHYSYGVNSTEKGDLSSESTVSRIRTEHFPLTLESARPSHTSQYLCASSEGGLIAKNIQYFGAGTRLSVL.